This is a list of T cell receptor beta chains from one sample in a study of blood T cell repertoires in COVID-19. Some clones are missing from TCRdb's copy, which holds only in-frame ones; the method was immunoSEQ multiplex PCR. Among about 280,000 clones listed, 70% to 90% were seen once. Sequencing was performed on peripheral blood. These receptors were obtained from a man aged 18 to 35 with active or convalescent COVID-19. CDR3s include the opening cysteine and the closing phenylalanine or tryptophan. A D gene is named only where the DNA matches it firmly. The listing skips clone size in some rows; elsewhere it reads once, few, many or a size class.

cdr3_aa: CASSQDRDTEAFF; cdr3_nt: TGTGCCAGTAGTCAAGACAGGGACACTGAAGCTTTCTTT; j_call: TRBJ1-1; d_call: TRBD1; v_call: TRBV19; clone_size: once; cdr3_length: 13
cdr3_aa: CASSLVGGRGLFF; cdr3_nt: TGTGCCAGCAGCTTGGTTGGAGGGCGGGGACTGTTTTTT; j_call: TRBJ1-4; d_call: NA; v_call: TRBV5-6; clone_size: NA; cdr3_length: 13
cdr3_aa: CASSERQGAAGLYGYTF; cdr3_nt: TGTGCCAGCAGTGAACGACAGGGGGCCGCCGGGTTGTATGGCTACACCTTC; j_call: TRBJ1-2; d_call: TRBD1; v_call: TRBV2; clone_size: NA; cdr3_length: 17
cdr3_aa: CASSPRVRETQYF; cdr3_nt: TGTGCCAGCAGTCCCAGGGTTAGAGAGACCCAGTACTTC; j_call: TRBJ2-5; d_call: NA; v_call: TRBV6-5; clone_size: NA; cdr3_length: 13
cdr3_aa: CASSLVDRGPPTF; cdr3_nt: TGTGCCAGCAGCTTAGTGGACAGGGGGCCCCCGACCTTC; j_call: TRBJ1-2; d_call: TRBD1; v_call: TRBV11-2; clone_size: few; cdr3_length: 13
cdr3_aa: CASSPPSRGGSGYTF; cdr3_nt: TGTGCCAGCAGCCCACCCTCGCGAGGGGGCTCTGGCTACACCTTC; j_call: TRBJ1-2; d_call: TRBD1; v_call: TRBV3-1/TRBV3-2; clone_size: few; cdr3_length: 15
cdr3_aa: CASIKQGAVIAEAFF; cdr3_nt: TGTGCCAGCATAAAACAGGGGGCGGTCATAGCTGAAGCTTTCTTT; j_call: TRBJ1-1; d_call: TRBD1; v_call: TRBV2; clone_size: once; cdr3_length: 15
cdr3_aa: CASSPSMYGYTF; cdr3_nt: TGTGCCAGCAGCCCTAGTATGTATGGCTACACCTTC; j_call: TRBJ1-2; d_call: NA; v_call: TRBV7-2; clone_size: NA; cdr3_length: 12
cdr3_aa: CASRDSYSNQPQHF; cdr3_nt: TGTGCCAGCAGGGACAGCTATAGCAATCAGCCCCAGCATTTT; j_call: TRBJ1-5; d_call: NA; v_call: TRBV6-5; clone_size: NA; cdr3_length: 14
cdr3_aa: CASSLSGQGARGGYTF; cdr3_nt: TGTGCCAGCAGCTTAAGTGGACAGGGGGCGAGGGGAGGCTACACCTTC; j_call: TRBJ1-2; d_call: TRBD1; v_call: TRBV13; clone_size: NA; cdr3_length: 16
cdr3_aa: CARRRDGYTF; cdr3_nt: TGTGCCAGACGACGGGATGGCTACACCTTC; j_call: TRBJ1-2; d_call: NA; v_call: TRBV6-4; clone_size: NA; cdr3_length: 10
cdr3_aa: CASSSWTSGGATDTQYF; cdr3_nt: TGTGCCAGCAGCTCCTGGACTAGCGGGGGGGCCACAGATACGCAGTATTTT; j_call: TRBJ2-3; d_call: TRBD2; v_call: TRBV7-2; clone_size: few; cdr3_length: 17
cdr3_aa: CASGPDRVRNEQFF; cdr3_nt: TGTGCCAGCGGGCCTGACAGGGTGAGGAATGAGCAGTTCTTC; j_call: TRBJ2-1; d_call: TRBD1; v_call: TRBV6-5; clone_size: NA; cdr3_length: 14
cdr3_aa: CASSLYTGGAGEQYF; cdr3_nt: TGTGCCAGCAGCTTATATACAGGGGGCGCGGGGGAGCAGTACTTC; j_call: TRBJ2-7; d_call: TRBD1; v_call: TRBV7-7; clone_size: NA; cdr3_length: 15
cdr3_aa: CASSSLVLETQYF; cdr3_nt: TGTGCCAGCAGCTCTCTAGTGTTAGAGACCCAGTACTTC; j_call: TRBJ2-5; d_call: NA; v_call: TRBV11-2; clone_size: NA; cdr3_length: 13
cdr3_aa: CATSRDRRSTDTQYF; cdr3_nt: TGTGCCACCAGCAGGGATAGGAGGTCCACAGATACGCAGTATTTT; j_call: TRBJ2-3; d_call: NA; v_call: TRBV15; clone_size: NA; cdr3_length: 15
cdr3_aa: CASSEGTGGYGYTF; cdr3_nt: TGTGCCAGCAGTGAAGGGACAGGGGGCTATGGCTACACCTTC; j_call: TRBJ1-2; d_call: TRBD1; v_call: TRBV6-1; clone_size: many; cdr3_length: 14
cdr3_aa: CASSPTSGGYNEQFF; cdr3_nt: TGTGCCAGCAGCCCGACTAGCGGGGGGTATAATGAGCAGTTCTTC; j_call: TRBJ2-1; d_call: TRBD2; v_call: TRBV7-7; clone_size: once; cdr3_length: 15
cdr3_aa: CASSRPGTPQQYF; cdr3_nt: TGTGCCAGCAGCCGGCCCGGGACACCACAGCAGTACTTC; j_call: TRBJ2-7; d_call: NA; v_call: TRBV14; clone_size: NA; cdr3_length: 13
cdr3_aa: CASQRGQSSYNSPLHF; cdr3_nt: TGTGCCAGCCAACGCGGACAGAGCTCCTATAATTCACCCCTCCACTTT; j_call: TRBJ1-6; d_call: NA; v_call: TRBV27; clone_size: NA; cdr3_length: 16
cdr3_aa: CASSQVIQGSGHNEQFF; cdr3_nt: TGCGCCAGCAGCCAGGTTATACAGGGTTCGGGCCACAATGAGCAGTTCTTC; j_call: TRBJ2-1; d_call: NA; v_call: TRBV4-1; clone_size: few; cdr3_length: 17
cdr3_aa: CASSQAWSGTNEKLFF; cdr3_nt: TGTGCCAGCAGCCAAGCCTGGAGTGGAACTAATGAAAAACTGTTTTTT; j_call: TRBJ1-4; d_call: NA; v_call: TRBV14; clone_size: NA; cdr3_length: 16
cdr3_aa: CASSVVDRSTDTQYF; cdr3_nt: TGTGCCAGCAGCGTAGTAGACAGGAGCACAGATACGCAGTATTTT; j_call: TRBJ2-3; d_call: NA; v_call: TRBV9; clone_size: NA; cdr3_length: 15
cdr3_aa: CASSQVTSLQGVLFF; cdr3_nt: TGCGCCAGCAGCCAAGTGACGAGCCTACAGGGCGTCCTGTTTTTT; j_call: TRBJ1-4; d_call: NA; v_call: TRBV4-1; clone_size: NA; cdr3_length: 15
cdr3_aa: CASRPGQRETEAFF; cdr3_nt: TGTGCCAGCAGGCCGGGACAGAGAGAAACTGAAGCTTTCTTT; j_call: TRBJ1-1; d_call: TRBD1; v_call: TRBV3-1/TRBV3-2; clone_size: NA; cdr3_length: 14
cdr3_aa: CASSLGQGVDTEAFF; cdr3_nt: TGCGCCAGCAGCTTGGGACAGGGGGTAGACACTGAAGCTTTCTTT; j_call: TRBJ1-1; d_call: TRBD1; v_call: TRBV5-1; clone_size: NA; cdr3_length: 15
cdr3_aa: CASSHNPRDTEAFF; cdr3_nt: TGCGCCAGCAGTCACAACCCCAGGGACACTGAAGCTTTCTTT; j_call: TRBJ1-1; d_call: NA; v_call: TRBV10-1; clone_size: NA; cdr3_length: 14
cdr3_aa: CASRPTRYTDTQYF; cdr3_nt: TGTGCCAGCAGACCCACTCGTTACACAGATACGCAGTATTTT; j_call: TRBJ2-3; d_call: NA; v_call: TRBV5-4; clone_size: NA; cdr3_length: 14
cdr3_aa: CASTSGVQDANEQFF; cdr3_nt: TGTGCCAGTACCTCGGGGGTACAGGATGCCAATGAGCAGTTCTTC; j_call: TRBJ2-1; d_call: NA; v_call: TRBV19; clone_size: NA; cdr3_length: 15
cdr3_aa: CASSYPDRVGYGYTF; cdr3_nt: TGTGCCAGCAGTTACCCGGACAGGGTCGGCTATGGCTACACCTTC; j_call: TRBJ1-2; d_call: TRBD1; v_call: TRBV6-2/TRBV6-3; clone_size: NA; cdr3_length: 15
cdr3_aa: CASSLGGSGNTIYF; cdr3_nt: TGTGCCAGCAGCTTGGGAGGGTCTGGAAACACCATATATTTT; j_call: TRBJ1-3; d_call: NA; v_call: TRBV5-4; clone_size: NA; cdr3_length: 14
cdr3_aa: CASSDWGQAGGELFF; cdr3_nt: TGTGCCAGCAGTGATTGGGGACAGGCCGGCGGGGAGCTGTTTTTT; j_call: TRBJ2-2; d_call: TRBD1; v_call: TRBV2; clone_size: NA; cdr3_length: 15
cdr3_aa: CASSVVRSGETYNEQFF; cdr3_nt: TGTGCCAGCAGCGTAGTCAGAAGCGGGGAGACATACAATGAGCAGTTCTTC; j_call: TRBJ2-1; d_call: TRBD2; v_call: TRBV9; clone_size: NA; cdr3_length: 17
cdr3_aa: CASSFQLELAGVPYEQYF; cdr3_nt: TGTGCCAGCAGCTTCCAGCTCGAACTAGCGGGGGTGCCCTACGAGCAGTACTTC; j_call: TRBJ2-7; d_call: TRBD2; v_call: TRBV11-3; clone_size: NA; cdr3_length: 18
cdr3_aa: CASSVGGFRTGELFF; cdr3_nt: TGTGCCAGCAGCGTAGGAGGGTTCAGGACCGGGGAGCTGTTTTTT; j_call: TRBJ2-2; d_call: NA; v_call: TRBV9; clone_size: NA; cdr3_length: 15
cdr3_aa: CASSLLVSGSSYTGELFF; cdr3_nt: TGTGCCAGCAGCTTACTTGTTAGCGGGTCCTCTTACACCGGGGAGCTGTTTTTT; j_call: TRBJ2-2; d_call: TRBD2; v_call: TRBV7-8; clone_size: NA; cdr3_length: 18
cdr3_aa: CASSQARGYTF; cdr3_nt: TGCGCCAGCAGCCAAGCGCGTGGCTACACCTTC; j_call: TRBJ1-2; d_call: NA; v_call: TRBV4-1; clone_size: NA; cdr3_length: 11
cdr3_aa: CASSVGLREAFF; cdr3_nt: TGTGCCAGCAGTGTCGGCCTGAGGGAGGCTTTCTTT; j_call: TRBJ1-1; d_call: NA; v_call: TRBV2; clone_size: few; cdr3_length: 12
cdr3_aa: CASSEGQGALEAFF; cdr3_nt: TGCGCCAGCAGTGAGGGACAGGGGGCTTTAGAAGCTTTCTTT; j_call: TRBJ1-1; d_call: TRBD1; v_call: TRBV10-2; clone_size: NA; cdr3_length: 14
cdr3_aa: CASSSWPPGELFF; cdr3_nt: TGTGCCAGCAGCTCATGGCCCCCCGGGGAGCTGTTTTTT; j_call: TRBJ2-2; d_call: NA; v_call: TRBV5-4; clone_size: NA; cdr3_length: 13
cdr3_aa: CASSSNSNQPQHF; cdr3_nt: TGTGCCAGCAGTTCAAACAGTAATCAGCCCCAGCATTTT; j_call: TRBJ1-5; d_call: NA; v_call: TRBV6-2/TRBV6-3; clone_size: NA; cdr3_length: 13
cdr3_aa: CASREGGAGQPQHF; cdr3_nt: TGTGCCAGCAGAGAGGGGGGGGCAGGTCAGCCCCAGCATTTT; j_call: TRBJ1-5; d_call: NA; v_call: TRBV28; clone_size: NA; cdr3_length: 14
cdr3_aa: CASSQDEGRGRKAFF; cdr3_nt: TGCGCCAGCAGCCAAGATGAGGGGCGGGGTCGGAAAGCTTTCTTT; j_call: TRBJ1-1; d_call: NA; v_call: TRBV4-1; clone_size: NA; cdr3_length: 15
cdr3_aa: CASSSGQGGNEQYF; cdr3_nt: TGTGCCAGCAGCTCGGGACAGGGTGGGAACGAGCAGTACTTC; j_call: TRBJ2-7; d_call: TRBD1; v_call: TRBV7-9; clone_size: NA; cdr3_length: 14
cdr3_aa: CASSPPWDTGNTIYF; cdr3_nt: TGTGCCAGCTCACCACCGTGGGACACTGGAAACACCATATATTTT; j_call: TRBJ1-3; d_call: NA; v_call: TRBV18; clone_size: NA; cdr3_length: 15
cdr3_aa: CASSSAGGSEQYF; cdr3_nt: TGTGCCAGTAGTTCCGCCGGGGGAAGCGAGCAGTACTTC; j_call: TRBJ2-7; d_call: NA; v_call: TRBV19; clone_size: NA; cdr3_length: 13
cdr3_aa: CASSLAGTGELFF; cdr3_nt: TGTGCCAGCAGTTTGGCGGGGACCGGGGAGCTGTTTTTT; j_call: TRBJ2-2; d_call: NA; v_call: TRBV12-3/TRBV12-4; clone_size: NA; cdr3_length: 13
cdr3_aa: CASSYMDSSYEQYF; cdr3_nt: TGTGCCAGCAGTTACATGGACAGTTCCTACGAGCAGTACTTC; j_call: TRBJ2-7; d_call: NA; v_call: TRBV6-5; clone_size: few; cdr3_length: 14